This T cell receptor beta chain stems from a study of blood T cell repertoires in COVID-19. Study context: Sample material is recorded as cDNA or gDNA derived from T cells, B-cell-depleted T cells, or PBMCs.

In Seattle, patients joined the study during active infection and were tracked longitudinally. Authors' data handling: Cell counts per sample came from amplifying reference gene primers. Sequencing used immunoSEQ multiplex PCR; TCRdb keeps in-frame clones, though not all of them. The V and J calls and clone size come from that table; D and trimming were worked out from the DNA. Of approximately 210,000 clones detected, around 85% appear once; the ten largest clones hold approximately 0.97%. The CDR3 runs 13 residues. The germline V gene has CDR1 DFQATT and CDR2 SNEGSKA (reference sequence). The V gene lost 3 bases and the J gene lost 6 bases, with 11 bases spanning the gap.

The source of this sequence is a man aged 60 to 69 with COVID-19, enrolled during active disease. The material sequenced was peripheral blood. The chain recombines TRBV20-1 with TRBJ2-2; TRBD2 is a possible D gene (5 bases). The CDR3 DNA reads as TGCAGTGCTAGTCGGGGTTACGCCGGGGAGCTGTTTTTT. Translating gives CSASRGYAGELFF.